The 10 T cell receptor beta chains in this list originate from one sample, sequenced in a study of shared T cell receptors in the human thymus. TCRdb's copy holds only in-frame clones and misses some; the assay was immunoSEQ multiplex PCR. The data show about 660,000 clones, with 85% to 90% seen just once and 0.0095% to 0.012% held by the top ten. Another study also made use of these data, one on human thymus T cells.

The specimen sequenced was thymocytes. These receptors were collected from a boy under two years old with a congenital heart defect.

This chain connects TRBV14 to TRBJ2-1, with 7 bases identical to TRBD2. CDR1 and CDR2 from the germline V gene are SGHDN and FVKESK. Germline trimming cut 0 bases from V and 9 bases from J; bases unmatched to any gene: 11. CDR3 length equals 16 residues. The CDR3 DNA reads TGTGCCAGCAGCCAAGAGTGGGAGGGCCTAGGCACTGAGCAGTTCTTC. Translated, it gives CASSQEWEGLGTEQFF. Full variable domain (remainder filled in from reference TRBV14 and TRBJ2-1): EAGVTQFPSHSVIEKGQTVTLRCDPISGHDNLYWYRRVMGKEIKFLLHFVKESKQDESGMPNNRFLAERTGGTYSTLKVQPAELEDSGVYFCASSQEWEGLGTEQFFGPGTRLTVL.

CDR3 in amino acids: CASSGVCGGYEQYF. CDR3 in DNA: TGTGCCAGCAGTGGAGTTTGCGGGGGCTACGAGCAGTACTTC. The gene calls are TRBV2 and TRBJ2-7; 7 bases match TRBD2. Germline V gene sequence: CDR1 SNHLY, CDR2 FYNNEI. V trimming: 4 bases; J trimming: 3 bases; junction bases outside the gene matches: 6. The CDR3 covers 14 residues.

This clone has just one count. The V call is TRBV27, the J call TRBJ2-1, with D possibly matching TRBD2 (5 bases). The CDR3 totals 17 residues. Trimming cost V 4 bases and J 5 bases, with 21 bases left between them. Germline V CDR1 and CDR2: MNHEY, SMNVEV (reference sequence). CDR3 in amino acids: CASSSDYLSAINNEQFF. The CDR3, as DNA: TGTGCCAGCAGTTCAGACTACTTGAGCGCGATCAACAATGAGCAGTTCTTC.

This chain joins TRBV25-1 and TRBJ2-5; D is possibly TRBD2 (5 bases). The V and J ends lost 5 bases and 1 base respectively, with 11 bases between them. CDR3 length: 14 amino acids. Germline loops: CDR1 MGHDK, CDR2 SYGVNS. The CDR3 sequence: CASSPRTFQETQYF. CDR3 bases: TGTGCCAGCAGTCCCCGGACTTTCCAAGAGACCCAGTACTTC.

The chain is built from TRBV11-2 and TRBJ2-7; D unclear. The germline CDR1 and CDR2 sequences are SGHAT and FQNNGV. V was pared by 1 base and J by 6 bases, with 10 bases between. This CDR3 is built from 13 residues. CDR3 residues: CASSLGPEAEQYF. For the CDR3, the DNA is TGTGCCAGCAGCTTAGGTCCCGAGGCCGAGCAGTACTTC.

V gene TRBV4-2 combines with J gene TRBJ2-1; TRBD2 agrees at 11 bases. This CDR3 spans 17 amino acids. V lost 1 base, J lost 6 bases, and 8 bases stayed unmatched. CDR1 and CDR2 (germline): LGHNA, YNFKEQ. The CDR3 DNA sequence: TGTGCCAGCAGCCAAGGAGTAGCGGGAGGGCCGGGCAATGAGCAGTTCTTC. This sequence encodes CASSQGVAGGPGNEQFF.

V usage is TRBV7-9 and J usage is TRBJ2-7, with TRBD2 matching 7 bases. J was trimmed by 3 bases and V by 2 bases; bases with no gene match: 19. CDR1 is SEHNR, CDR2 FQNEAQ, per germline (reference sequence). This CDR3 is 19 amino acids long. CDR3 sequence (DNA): TGTGCCAGCAGCTTATCCGAACGGGCGGGAGAAAGGGACGACTACGAGCAGTACTTC. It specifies CASSLSERAGERDDYEQYF.

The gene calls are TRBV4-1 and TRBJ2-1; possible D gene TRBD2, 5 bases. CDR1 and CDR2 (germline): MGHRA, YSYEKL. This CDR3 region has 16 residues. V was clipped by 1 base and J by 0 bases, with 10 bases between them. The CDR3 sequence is CASSQVSGSSYNEQFF. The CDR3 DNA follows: TGCGCCAGCAGCCAAGTGTCTGGGAGCTCCTACAATGAGCAGTTCTTC.

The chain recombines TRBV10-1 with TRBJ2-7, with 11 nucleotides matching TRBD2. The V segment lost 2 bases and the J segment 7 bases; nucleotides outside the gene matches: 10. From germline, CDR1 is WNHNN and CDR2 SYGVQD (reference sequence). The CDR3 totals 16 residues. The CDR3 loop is CASSEELLAGVTEQYF. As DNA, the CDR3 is TGCGCCAGCAGTGAGGAACTACTAGCGGGAGTGACTGAGCAGTACTTC.

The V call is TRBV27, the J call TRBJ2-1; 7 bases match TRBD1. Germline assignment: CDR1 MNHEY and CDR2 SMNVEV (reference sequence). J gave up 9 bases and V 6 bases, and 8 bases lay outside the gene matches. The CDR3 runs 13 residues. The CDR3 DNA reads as TGTGCCAGCAGGGACAGGTTGGGGCTTGAGCAGTTCTTC. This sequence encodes CASRDRLGLEQFF.